This entry is about one TCR beta chain. Antigen: not known. These data belong to a study of CD8 T cells in ankylosing spondylitis. This CDR3 region has 14 residues. Trimming shortened V by 5 bases and J by 5 bases, and 15 bases separated the two germline ends. TCRdb re-called the 5' RACE reads through MiXCR, storing one row per CDR3 protein. Found here are 17,000 or so distinct CDR3 sequences, less than 9.5% of them singletons; the top ten hold approximately 33%. Study-level findings and limits: Seemingly characteristic of ankylosing spondylitis blood was a TCR beta motif consisting of about 8 highly homologous variants. A subset of motif variants has previously been described in the synovial fluid and blood of reactive arthritis.

The clonotype was recovered from a male donor with ankylosing spondylitis or in good health (not recorded which). This rearrangement joins TRBV12-3 or TRBV12-4 to TRBJ1-1; tentative D call: TRBD1 (5 bases). Sequencing was carried out using blood. The CDR3 spells CASSPSGGGTEAFF. The CDR3 DNA follows: TGTGCCAGCAGTCCCAGCGGGGGTGGTACTGAAGCTTTCTTT.